This TCR beta chain was captured by sequencing in a study of patients and donors after allogeneic stem cell transplantation. This clonotype appeared a few times. Germline CDR1 is SGHDT and CDR2 is YYEEEE. The CDR3 is 13 residues long. The ends were cut back, 1 base at V and 6 bases at J, with 11 bases in the middle. TCRdb re-derived calls from the RT-PCR reads in MiXCR, one entry per CDR3 protein. The profile shows a few hundred thousand distinct CDR3 sequences, roughly 38% of them singletons. The chain carries TRBV5-6 and TRBJ2-7, with D possibly being TRBD2 (5 bases). The TCR was taken from a human donor who was either an allogeneic HSCT recipient or a stem cell or donor lymphocyte infusion donor (not recorded which). It is not recorded whose cells these are; they may come from a transplant donor. The sequenced sample consisted of blood, either unsorted or a sorted T cell fraction (not recorded which). Written as DNA, the CDR3 is TGTGCCAGCAGCTTGACTAGAACCTCCGAGCAGTACTTC. Protein: CASSLTRTSEQYF.